This is a list of T cell receptor beta chains from one sample in a study of T cells in Graves' hyperthyroidism and ophthalmopathy. TCRdb independently ran MiXCR on the multiplex PCR reads; one entry per CDR3 protein. The table lists 300,000 to 450,000 distinct CDR3 sequences, approximately 14% of them singletons, with about 10% in the top ten. The sample consisted of blood. The receptors were sampled from an older woman with Graves' hyperthyroidism. CDR3s include the opening cysteine and the closing phenylalanine or tryptophan. The D gene is left open where the match is weak. Clone size is shown for a subset of rows, as once, few, many or a class of expanded clone.

.,TRBV7-9,many,TRBJ2-6,CASRILRGSGANVLTF,TGTGCCAGCAGAATCCTCAGGGGCTCTGGGGCCAACGTCCTGACTTTC
TRBD2,TRBV20-1,.,TRBJ2-3,CSAPLAGSGTDTQYF,TGCAGTGCGCCACTAGCGGGGTCAGGCACAGATACGCAGTATTTT
.,TRBV11-2,many,TRBJ2-7,CASSDPRGGENEQYF,TGTGCCAGCAGCGACCCGAGAGGGGGGGAAAACGAGCAGTACTTC
.,TRBV14,many,TRBJ2-7,CASSQAGTLGEQYF,TGTGCCAGCAGCCAAGCCGGGACGTTGGGGGAGCAGTACTTC
TRBD1,TRBV11-2,many,TRBJ2-7,CASSLDRDRVYEQYF,TGTGCCAGCAGCTTAGATCGGGACAGGGTTTACGAGCAGTACTTC
.,TRBV11-2,.,TRBJ1-5,CASSQGGWGNQPQHF,TGTGCCAGCAGCCAAGGAGGGTGGGGCAATCAGCCCCAGCATTTT
.,TRBV11-2,many,TRBJ2-3,CASSSAQGRRTDTQYF,TGTGCCAGCAGCTCCGCCCAGGGCAGGAGGACAGATACGCAGTATTTT
.,TRBV5-1,many,TRBJ1-1,CASSLDRQDGPEAFF,TGCGCCAGCAGCTTGGATCGACAGGACGGCCCTGAAGCTTTCTTT
.,TRBV6-1,many,TRBJ2-7,CASSNPRQARYEQYF,TGTGCCAGCAGTAACCCCAGGCAGGCGAGGTACGAGCAGTACTTC
.,TRBV11-3,many,TRBJ2-5,CASSFRGGGGQETQYF,TGTGCCAGCAGCTTTAGGGGCGGAGGGGGCCAAGAGACCCAGTACTTC
.,TRBV6-1,few,TRBJ2-7,CATSQANSYEQYF,TGTGCCACCTCACAAGCAAACTCCTACGAGCAGTACTTC
.,TRBV12-3/TRBV12-4,few,TRBJ1-4,CASSSRTETNEKLFF,TGTGCCAGCAGTTCCCGGACCGAAACTAATGAAAAACTGTTTTTT
.,TRBV7-8,few,TRBJ1-1,CASTGSNAEAFF,TGTGCCAGCACCGGCTCTAACGCTGAAGCTTTCTTT
.,TRBV2,.,TRBJ1-1,CASSEAFF,TGTGCCAGCAGTGAAGCTTTCTTT
.,TRBV11-2,.,TRBJ1-2,CASSLEGPLSYGYTF,TGTGCCAGCAGCTTGGAGGGGCCCCTTAGCTATGGCTACACCTTC
.,TRBV30,many,TRBJ1-3,CAWSVPTFSGNTIYF,TGTGCCTGGAGTGTACCGACGTTCTCTGGAAACACCATATATTTT
.,TRBV7-9,many,TRBJ1-6,CASSNGFLNSPLHF,TGTGCCAGCAGTAATGGGTTTCTCAATTCACCCCTCCACTTT
.,TRBV24-1,.,TRBJ2-7,CATQWGYRSYEQYF,TGTGCCACCCAGTGGGGGTATCGCTCCTACGAGCAGTACTTC
.,TRBV4-1,few,TRBJ2-3,CASSPRGAESYTDTQYF,TGCGCCAGCAGCCCCCGGGGAGCGGAATCATACACAGATACGCAGTATTTT
TRBD1,TRBV3-1,many,TRBJ1-4,CASGKDRGDEKLFF,TGTGCCAGCGGAAAAGACAGGGGGGATGAAAAACTGTTTTTT
.,TRBV7-9,few,TRBJ2-7,CASSLSLTKPRTRATNYEQYF,TGTGCCAGCAGCTTAAGTCTGACAAAACCCCGCACCAGGGCCACCAACTACGAGCAGTACTTC
.,TRBV20-1,many,TRBJ2-3,CSARPGRRTDTQYF,TGCAGTGCGCGACCGGGACGGAGGACAGATACGCAGTATTTT
.,TRBV6-5,.,TRBJ1-6,CASSYADPRAGSYNSPLHF,TGTGCCAGCAGTTACGCCGACCCAAGGGCGGGATCCTATAATTCACCCCTCCACTTT
TRBD2,TRBV18,many,TRBJ2-1,CASSPPGLAGINEQFF,TGTGCCAGCTCACCGCCGGGACTAGCGGGAATCAATGAGCAGTTCTTC
TRBD1,TRBV2,.,TRBJ2-2,CASTTRAPGQLFLWGELFF,TGTGCCAGCACCACGAGGGCCCCGGGACAGCTGTTTTTATGGGGGGAGCTGTTTTTT
.,TRBV15,many,TRBJ1-1,CATSRGWRTENTEAFF,TGTGCCACCAGCAGAGGGTGGAGGACGGAGAACACTGAAGCTTTCTTT
.,TRBV20-1,many,TRBJ1-1,CSARFPSNTEAFF,TGCAGTGCTAGATTCCCCTCGAACACTGAAGCTTTCTTT
.,TRBV11-3,medium-sized,TRBJ2-5,CASSRGTYQETQYF,TGTGCCAGCAGCCGTGGGACGTACCAAGAGACCCAGTACTTC
.,TRBV14,.,TRBJ1-6,CASSQYPDRYNSPLHF,TGTGCCAGCAGCCAATATCCGGATCGTTATAATTCACCCCTCCACTTT
TRBD2,TRBV12-3/TRBV12-4,many,TRBJ2-5,CASSLGTSGRKTQYF,TGTGCCAGCAGTCTCGGGACTAGCGGGAGAAAGACCCAGTACTTC
.,TRBV27,many,TRBJ2-3,CASSLWWGRTDTQYF,TGTGCCAGCAGTTTATGGTGGGGCAGAACAGATACGCAGTATTTT
TRBD1,TRBV28,.,TRBJ2-7,CASSLATGVTEQYF,TGTGCCAGCAGTTTAGCGACAGGGGTTACCGAGCAGTACTTC
.,TRBV5-1,.,TRBJ2-7,CASSFIAESSYEQYF,TGCGCCAGCAGCTTCATAGCGGAGAGCTCCTACGAGCAGTACTTC